This is a list of T cell receptor beta chains from one sample in a study of CD4 and CD8 cells across lung adenocarcinoma regions. TCRdb independently ran MiXCR on the PCR reads; one entry per CDR3 protein. The profile shows around 27,000 distinct CDR3 sequences, almost 50% of them singletons. Sequencing used CD8+ T cells from the center of a lung tumor. The receptors were gathered from a male donor with lung adenocarcinoma. The CD4 and CD8 labels of this study may be unreliable. Each CDR3 is given with its conserved first and last residue. Fields, in order: clone size, J gene, V gene, D gene, CDR3 DNA, CDR3 protein. The D gene is left open where the match is weak. Some rows mark clone size as missing; the rest say once, few, many or name a class of expanded clone.

-,TRBJ2-5,TRBV6-1,-,TGTGCCAGCAGGCACGCTGGGGCAGAGACCCAGTACTTT,CASRHAGAETQYF
few,TRBJ2-5,TRBV3-1,TRBD2,TGTGCCAGCAGCCTCCGGGGCGGGAGGACCCAAGAGACCCAGTACTTC,CASSLRGGRTQETQYF
-,TRBJ1-2,TRBV6-1,TRBD1,TGTGCCGTAACATTTTGGGACAGGGGCGTATATGGCTACACCTTC,CAVTFWDRGVYGYTF
few,TRBJ2-1,TRBV9,-,TGTGCCAGCAGCACCATGCAGCGGGCCCCCTACAATGAGCAGTTCTTC,CASSTMQRAPYNEQFF
few,TRBJ2-7,TRBV27,-,TGTGCCAGCAGTTTTACTGGGGGTTACGAGCAGTACTTC,CASSFTGGYEQYF
-,TRBJ2-4,TRBV10-2,-,TGCGCCGGCACGGGGCGAGGAGGCACAAATATTCAGTACTTC,CAGTGRGGTNIQYF
few,TRBJ2-2,TRBV9,TRBD2,TGTGCCAGCAGCGTAGGTAGCGGGAGCAGCACCGGGGAGCTGTTTTTT,CASSVGSGSSTGELFF
-,TRBJ2-5,TRBV12-5,-,TGTGCTAGTGGTTTTGTCCGGCTCGGAATCCGTGCCCAAAACACCCAGTACTTC,CASGFVRLGIRAQNTQYF
-,TRBJ2-5,TRBV6-1,TRBD1,TGTGCCAGCGGGGCCCGGAGAGGGGGCACGAACACCCAGTACTTC,CASGARRGGTNTQYF
many,TRBJ1-5,TRBV6-1,-,TGTGCCAGCAGTATAGGGGGACACAATCAGCCCCAGCATTTT,CASSIGGHNQPQHF
-,TRBJ2-4,TRBV10-1,-,TGCGCCAGCAGTGGGGACCCGGGGCTGGGAGCCAAAAATATTCAGTACTTC,CASSGDPGLGAKNIQYF
few,TRBJ1-4,TRBV4-1,TRBD1,TGCGCCAGCAGCCAAGGTTGGGGGGCAGGGGGCGAAAAACTGTTTTTT,CASSQGWGAGGEKLFF
-,TRBJ2-4,TRBV6-1,-,TGTGCCAGCAGCCTTAGGGGGAGTGGGGGAAACGTCCAGTATTTC,CASSLRGSGGNVQYF
-,TRBJ2-3,TRBV6-1,-,TGTGCCAGCAGGTTGAACGGGAGTGGCGCAGATACGCAGTATTTT,CASRLNGSGADTQYF
-,TRBJ2-1,TRBV6-5,-,TGTGCCAGCAGTTACAGGCTCCCTACCGACAATGAGCAGTTCTTC,CASSYRLPTDNEQFF
-,TRBJ2-3,TRBV6-1,TRBD2,TGTGCCAGCAGGGTCGGACTAGCGGGAACAGATACGCAGTATTTT,CASRVGLAGTDTQYF
-,TRBJ1-3,TRBV25-1,-,TGTGCCAGCAGTAGGCCCTCTGGAAACACCATATATTTT,CASSRPSGNTIYF
-,TRBJ2-1,TRBV6-1,TRBD2,TGTGCTAGCAGTGAAACGTGGGCTAGCGGGACAGATGAGCAGTTCTTC,CASSETWASGTDEQFF
once,TRBJ2-2,TRBV11-3,-,TGTGCCAGCAGATCGGGGGGCAACACCGGGGAGCTGTTTTTT,CASRSGGNTGELFF
-,TRBJ1-1,TRBV3-1,TRBD1,TGTGCCAGCAGCCAAGGTGTAGGAACAGGGGGAAGTACTGAAGCTTTCTTT,CASSQGVGTGGSTEAFF
-,TRBJ1-6,TRBV4-1,TRBD1,TGCGCCAGCAGCCAAGAGACAGGGAGGAACTCACCCCTCCACTTT,CASSQETGRNSPLHF
-,TRBJ2-5,TRBV9,TRBD2,TGTGCCAGCAGCGCGGCGGGAGTTGAGACCCAGTACTTC,CASSAAGVETQYF
few,TRBJ2-5,TRBV6-1,-,TGTGCGGGCAGTGGGCGGAGGGACCCAGATACCCAGTATTTC,CAGSGRRDPDTQYF
-,TRBJ1-2,TRBV6-1,TRBD1,TGTGCCAGCAGTCCCCAGACAGGGATCGGCTATGGCTACACCTTC,CASSPQTGIGYGYTF
few,TRBJ2-1,TRBV6-1,TRBD1,TGTGCCAGCCTGAGACAGGGGGCGAATGAGCAGTTCTTC,CASLRQGANEQFF
-,TRBJ2-7,TRBV6-1,TRBD2,TGTGCCAGCAGTGAAGCGCTAAGGACTAGCGGGGAGTGGAACCTATACGAGCAGTACTTC,CASSEALRTSGEWNLYEQYF
-,TRBJ2-4,TRBV6-1,-,TGTGCCAGCAGTGTATCGGGGCTGTGGGCCAAAGACATTCAGTACTTC,CASSVSGLWAKDIQYF
-,TRBJ2-7,TRBV7-2,-,TGTGCCAGCAGCTTTGGGGATAATTACGAGCAGTACTTC,CASSFGDNYEQYF
few,TRBJ1-6,TRBV6-1,-,TGTGCCAGCAGTGAACCCAGGTTGCGCTCCTATAATTCACCCCTCCACTTT,CASSEPRLRSYNSPLHF
once,TRBJ2-3,TRBV27,TRBD2,TGTGCCAGCAATTACGGGACTAGCGGGACAGATACGCAGTATTTT,CASNYGTSGTDTQYF
once,TRBJ2-7,TRBV12-3/TRBV12-4,-,TGTGCCAGCGGTTCGGGGACGGGGGTGACAGACATGCAGTACTTC,CASGSGTGVTDMQYF
-,TRBJ2-1,TRBV5-1,-,TGCGCCAGCAGCGGTAGGATAGCGGCGGCAAGATACAATGAGCAGTTCTTC,CASSGRIAAARYNEQFF
-,TRBJ1-4,TRBV30,-,TGTGCCTGGAGTGTAGGCTCCCAGTCAACTAATGAAAAACTGTTTTTT,CAWSVGSQSTNEKLFF
few,TRBJ1-2,TRBV6-1,-,TGTGCCAGCAGTGCTAGGACAGATTTCTATGGCTACACCTTC,CASSARTDFYGYTF
-,TRBJ2-2,TRBV12-3/TRBV12-4,-,TGTGCCAGCAGTTTAGCGGGGACCGGGGAGCTGTTTTTT,CASSLAGTGELFF
-,TRBJ2-1,TRBV15,-,TGTGCCACCAGCAGAGACCCCCTCAATGAGCAGTTCTTC,CATSRDPLNEQFF
-,TRBJ1-6,TRBV15,-,TGTGCCACCAGTCCGACTCGGAATTCACCCCTCCACTTT,CATSPTRNSPLHF
once,TRBJ2-7,TRBV6-1,-,TGTGCCAGCAGCGATGAGGCGCTGTGCGACACAAATACGCAGTACTTC,CASSDEALCDTNTQYF
-,TRBJ2-2,TRBV6-1,TRBD1,TGTGCCAGCCAGGGACAGTACCCTAGTAATACCGGGGAGCTGTTTTTT,CASQGQYPSNTGELFF
-,TRBJ1-2,TRBV6-1,-,TGTGCCAGCATCGCAGCGGGCGGTGGCTATGGCTACACCTTC,CASIAAGGGYGYTF
-,TRBJ1-1,TRBV6-1,-,TGTGCCAGCAGTGGGGGACATCCGACTGAAGCTTTCTTT,CASSGGHPTEAFF
many,TRBJ1-6,TRBV6-5,-,TGTGCCAGCAGTTACTCGAAAACTACCTCTGATTCACCCCTCCACTTT,CASSYSKTTSDSPLHF
-,TRBJ2-4,TRBV6-1,-,TGTGCCAGCAGCGAAACGGGACTGAGAGCCAAAAACATTCAGTATTTC,CASSETGLRAKNIQYF
-,TRBJ2-5,TRBV10-3,TRBD2,TGTGCGGGCAAGGGGGGACTAGACCCAGATACCCAGTACTTC,CAGKGGLDPDTQYF
-,TRBJ2-2,TRBV3-1,-,TGTGCCAGCAGCCAAGAGTCATATAAATCGGGGGCTGCGAGCACAGGGACGCTGTTTTTT,CASSQESYKSGAASTGTLFF
many,TRBJ1-1,TRBV6-4,-,TGTGCCAGCACCCCCGGGGGGACGTCCACTGAAGCTTTCTTT,CASTPGGTSTEAFF
many,TRBJ2-5,TRBV6-5,-,TGTGCCAGCAGTTACAACGGCGGCACGGGGACCCAGTACTTC,CASSYNGGTGTQYF
-,TRBJ2-2,TRBV20-1,-,TGCAGTGCCGGAGGGGGGAACGGGGAGCTGTTTTTT,CSAGGGNGELFF
-,TRBJ1-2,TRBV6-1,-,TGTGCCAGCCAACCCCGCGGGGGGGACTATGGCTACACCTTC,CASQPRGGDYGYTF
once,TRBJ1-3,TRBV27,-,TGTGCCAGCAGGCCTGATATCGGTTCTGGAAACACCATATATTTT,CASRPDIGSGNTIYF
once,TRBJ2-3,TRBV27,-,TGTGCCAGCAAACCGAGCCTGGGAGTCAAAAATATTCAGTACTTT,CASKPSLGVKNIQYF
-,TRBJ1-1,TRBV7-8,-,TGTGCCAGCAGCTTTCACAGTAGTGAAGCTTTCTTT,CASSFHSSEAFF
-,TRBJ2-3,TRBV11-2,-,TGTGCCAGCAGCCCTCTGCCCAGAGATACGCAGTATTTT,CASSPLPRDTQYF
-,TRBJ2-1,TRBV10-1,TRBD2,TGCGCCAGCTCAGCGGGAGCCGGGGATGAGCAGTTCTTC,CASSAGAGDEQFF
-,TRBJ2-2,TRBV7-8,-,TGTGCCAGCAGCCGGGGGACGGTACAGGGGCCCGGGGAGCTGTTTTTT,CASSRGTVQGPGELFF
many,TRBJ2-7,TRBV6-1,TRBD2,TGTGCCAGCAGTGAATCCGGGACTAGCGATTGGGAGCAGTACTTC,CASSESGTSDWEQYF
many,TRBJ2-5,TRBV10-3,TRBD2,TGTGCCATCAGTGGGGGACTAGCGGGAGGGCCTGCGAGAGAGACCCAGTACTTC,CAISGGLAGGPARETQYF
many,TRBJ2-5,TRBV27,TRBD2,TGTGCCAGCAGTTTAGGACTAGCGGGGTCGGCCCAGTACTTC,CASSLGLAGSAQYF
few,TRBJ2-4,TRBV4-2,TRBD1,TGTGCCAGCAGCCAAGATTTGGCAGGGGGAAACATTCAGTACTTC,CASSQDLAGGNIQYF